Shown below are 14 T cell receptor beta chains from a single sample sequenced in a study of radiation and T cells in renal cell carcinoma. Produced via immunoSEQ multiplex PCR; TCRdb's table is partial and in-frame only. This repertoire shows 150,000 to 160,000 clones, roughly 89% found once; its top ten account for approximately 12%. The time point here: blood 2 weeks post-SBRT. The treatment is: 15 Gy SBRT to primary tumor, nephrectomy 4 weeks later. The sequenced sample was blood, obtained from a patient whose treatment included radiotherapy and nephrectomy. All receptors derive from a woman aged 45-60 years with renal cell carcinoma.

The J gene is TRBJ1-1, the V gene TRBV30; a weak D match, TRBD1 (5 bases). The CDR3 contains 15 residues. CDR1 GTSNPN and CDR2 SVGIG come from the germline V gene (reference sequence). Trimming removed 0 bases at V and 1 base at J, with 12 bases between. This CDR3 is CAWSVTPGTNTEAFF. The CDR3 DNA reads as TGTGCCTGGAGTGTAACTCCGGGGACGAACACTGAAGCTTTCTTT.

Concerning this clone: The sample contains more than one DNA sequence encoding this CDR3. The chain uses TRBV5-6 and TRBJ1-2, with D uncertain. Per the germline V gene, CDR1 is SGHDT and CDR2 is YYEEEE. The V gene lost 1 base and the J gene lost 5 bases, with 3 bases spanning the gap. The CDR3 has 11 residues. The CDR3 sequence: CASSLSYGYTF. CDR3 nucleotides: TGTGCCAGCAGCTTGTCATATGGCTACACCTTC.

This clone was seen just once. The chain joins TRBV19 to TRBJ2-2; either TRBD1 or TRBD2 may fit D (6 bases each). The CDR3 is 14 amino acids. V was shortened by 7 bases and J by 3 bases, with 12 bases between the two germline ends. Germline V lookup: CDR1 LNHDA, CDR2 SQIVND (reference sequence). The CDR3 is CASIQGGHTGELFF. In DNA, the CDR3 is TGTGCCAGTATCCAAGGGGGGCACACCGGGGAGCTGTTTTTT.

The chain links TRBV7-9 to TRBJ2-2; 7 bases are shared with TRBD1. Germline loops: CDR1 SEHNR, CDR2 FQNEAQ (reference sequence). After removal of 4 bases from V and 5 bases from J, the junction contained 4 bases not matched to a gene. The CDR3 has 14 amino acids. The CDR3 coding sequence is TGTGCCAGCAGCTCTGGACAGGCGACCGGGGAGCTGTTTTTT. Translating it yields CASSSGQATGELFF.

J is TRBJ2-1 and V is TRBV6-6, with 9 bases identical to TRBD2. The CDR3 consists of 16 residues. In germline, CDR1 is MNHNY, CDR2 SVGAGI (reference sequence). Germline trimming cut 2 bases from V and 5 bases from J; bases unmatched to any gene: 7. This CDR3 reads CASSYVISGGNNEQFF. CDR3 nucleotide sequence: TGTGCCAGCAGTTACGTTATTAGCGGGGGAAACAATGAGCAGTTCTTC.

On this clone: Other DNA sequences from this sample encode an identical CDR3 as well. The chain couples TRBV19 to TRBJ1-1; D possibly corresponds to TRBD1 (6 bases). The germline gives CDR1 LNHDA, CDR2 SQIVND (reference sequence). With 3 bases removed from V and 1 base from J, the gap between germline ends came to 9 bases. The CDR3 totals 14 residues. The CDR3: CASSIGRGNTEAFF. Written as DNA, the CDR3 is TGTGCCAGTAGTATTGGCAGGGGGAACACTGAAGCTTTCTTT.

The chain has TRBV5-5 and TRBJ1-2; possibly TRBD1 for D (6 bases). Germline CDR1 is SGHKS and CDR2 is YYEKEE (reference sequence). The CDR3 is made up of 16 amino acids. With 4 bases removed from V and 8 bases from J, the gap between germline ends came to 24 bases. CDR3 nucleotides: TGTGCCAGCAGCCGATCAAGCCACGGGGGCATAGGCGGCTACACCTTC. It codes for CASSRSSHGGIGGYTF.

There are a few counts of this clone. The chain is built from TRBV19 and TRBJ1-1, with D perhaps TRBD1 (5 bases). There are 11 residues in the CDR3. The germline gives CDR1 LNHDA, CDR2 SQIVND (reference sequence). V lost 11 bases and J 4 bases, leaving 11 bases between the germline ends. The CDR3 DNA follows: TGTGCCGCGCGGGGCTCCACTGAAGCTTTCTTT. This encodes CAARGSTEAFF.

The chain is built from TRBV19 and TRBJ1-2, with TRBD1 as a possible D gene (5 bases). CDR1 and CDR2 (germline): LNHDA, SQIVND (reference sequence). V lost 3 bases and J 0 bases, leaving 8 bases between the germline ends. The CDR3 has 14 amino acids. The CDR3 nucleotides read TGTGCCAGTAGTATCTCAGGGTCTAACTATGGCTACACCTTC. Translated, it gives CASSISGSNYGYTF.

The chain has TRBV30 and TRBJ1-5, with 11 bases matching TRBD1. Germline V gene lookup returns CDR1 GTSNPN and CDR2 SVGIG (reference sequence). J gave up 4 bases and V 4 bases, and 3 bases lay outside the gene matches. The CDR3 contains 14 residues. CDR3 DNA sequence: TGTGCCTGGAAGGGGACAGGGGGAAATCAGCCCCAGCATTTT. Its protein product is CAWKGTGGNQPQHF.

The CDR3 nucleotides are TGCAGCGTTGAACAATGGGAGACCCAGTACTTC. The encoded protein is CSVEQWETQYF. The V call is TRBV29-1, the J call TRBJ2-5; D remains unclear. CDR3 length: 11 residues. Trimming took off 2 bases at V and 5 bases at J, with 6 bases between the two ends. Germline V gene lookup returns CDR1 SQVTM and CDR2 ANQGSEA.

This chain links TRBV9 with TRBJ2-3; D might be TRBD2 (6 bases). CDR1 is SGDLS and CDR2 is YYNGEE in the germline V gene. CDR3 length: 15 residues. V lost 0 bases and J lost 5, with 13 bases in between. The CDR3 sequence: CASSVVGLALDTQYF. The CDR3 DNA sequence: TGTGCCAGCAGCGTAGTAGGGCTAGCGTTAGATACGCAGTATTTT. The full variable domain, completed using reference TRBV9 and TRBJ2-3, is DSGVTQTPKHLITATGQRVTLRCSPRSGDLSVYWYQQSLDQGLQFLIQYYNGEERAKGNILERFSAQQFPDLHSELNLSSLELGDSALYFCASSVVGLALDTQYFGPGTRLTVL.

The chain is built from TRBV29-1 and TRBJ1-5, with 7 bases that match TRBD1. Germline V lookup: CDR1 SQVTM, CDR2 ANQGSEA. V trimming: 4 bases; J trimming: 6 bases; junction bases outside the gene matches: 6. This CDR3 is 13 amino acids long. The CDR3 DNA follows: TGCAGCGTTGGGACAGGAGTCGGTCAGCCCCAGCATTTT. It encodes CSVGTGVGQPQHF.

This chain uses TRBV7-9 with TRBJ1-1; tentative D call: TRBD1 (5 bases). The V end was cut by 4 bases, the J end by 12 bases, with 24 bases between. This CDR3 is 15 amino acids long. Looked up from germline, CDR1 is SEHNR and CDR2 is FQNEAQ (reference sequence). CDR3 sequence: CASSYSDMGQGGSFF. The DNA for the CDR3 is TGTGCCAGCAGCTACTCAGATATGGGGCAGGGAGGTTCTTTCTTT. Filled out from reference TRBV7-9 and TRBJ1-1, the complete variable domain reads DTGVSQNPRHKITKRGQNVTFRCDPISEHNRLYWYRQTLGQGPEFLTYFQNEAQLEKSRLLSDRFSAERPKGSFSTLEIQRTEQGDSAMYLCASSYSDMGQGGSFFGQGTRLTVV.